A selection of T cell receptor beta chains follows, all from one sample in a study of shared clonotypes between healthy human individuals. This table comes from immunoSEQ multiplex PCR, and its TCRdb copy is limited to in-frame clones, with some not included. The data contain hundreds of thousands of clones, around 95% of them singletons. Sequencing input: naive CD8+ T cells sorted from blood. The receptors here all came from a woman in her twenties or thirties in good health. Each CDR3 is given with its conserved first and last residue. D genes are given only for firm matches. Size tells how often a clone was seen (once, few, many) or the class of an expanded clone, and some rows leave it out.

length: 16; V: TRBV29-1; size: .; D: .; J: TRBJ1-1; CDR3: CSVAGGAPPMNTEAFF; DNA: TGCAGCGTTGCGGGAGGGGCACCACCTATGAACACTGAAGCTTTCTTT
length: 14; V: TRBV19; size: .; D: .; J: TRBJ1-5; CDR3: CASSIGYSNQPQHF; DNA: TGTGCCAGTAGTATTGGGTATAGCAATCAGCCCCAGCATTTT
length: 13; V: TRBV9; size: .; D: TRBD1; J: TRBJ2-5; CDR3: CASSGQGEETQYF; DNA: TGTGCCAGCAGCGGCCAGGGGGAAGAGACCCAGTACTTC
length: 15; V: TRBV29-1; size: .; D: .; J: TRBJ1-1; CDR3: CSVEVEGVMNTEAFF; DNA: TGCAGCGTTGAAGTAGAGGGGGTTATGAACACTGAAGCTTTCTTT
length: 14; V: TRBV13; size: .; D: TRBD2; J: TRBJ2-7; CDR3: CASSFFREGYEQYF; DNA: TGTGCCAGCAGCTTCTTCAGGGAGGGGTACGAGCAGTACTTC
length: 16; V: TRBV13; size: .; D: .; J: TRBJ2-7; CDR3: CASSLSPGLLSYEQYF; DNA: TGTGCCAGCAGCTTAAGTCCAGGGCTGTTGTCCTACGAGCAGTACTTC
length: 17; V: TRBV11-2; size: .; D: TRBD2; J: TRBJ2-1; CDR3: CASSGGTSGRANDEQFF; DNA: TGTGCCAGCAGCGGGGGGACTAGCGGGAGGGCCAACGATGAGCAGTTCTTC
length: 14; V: TRBV28; size: .; D: .; J: TRBJ1-1; CDR3: CASRPPTANTEAFF; DNA: TGTGCCAGCAGGCCGCCGACAGCGAACACTGAAGCTTTCTTT
length: 17; V: TRBV29-1; size: .; D: TRBD2; J: TRBJ2-3; CDR3: CSVEDLPTSGSTDTQYF; DNA: TGCAGCGTTGAAGATCTCCCCACTAGCGGGAGCACAGATACGCAGTATTTT
length: 12; V: TRBV5-4; size: .; D: TRBD1; J: TRBJ2-1; CDR3: CASSYTGVEQFF; DNA: TGTGCCAGCAGCTACACAGGGGTCGAGCAGTTCTTC
length: 10; V: TRBV20-1; size: .; D: .; J: TRBJ2-7; CDR3: CSARSYEQYF; DNA: TGCAGTGCCCGCTCCTACGAGCAGTACTTC
length: 12; V: TRBV5-6; size: once; D: .; J: TRBJ2-1; CDR3: CASSLLANEQFF; DNA: TGTGCCAGCAGCTTACTGGCTAATGAGCAGTTCTTC
length: 15; V: TRBV25-1; size: .; D: TRBD1; J: TRBJ1-2; CDR3: CASSEWGTAAARYTF; DNA: TGTGCCAGCAGTGAATGGGGGACAGCTGCCGCGCGCTACACCTTC
length: 15; V: TRBV7-9; size: .; D: .; J: TRBJ1-1; CDR3: CASSLDQKLNTEAFF; DNA: TGTGCCAGCAGCTTAGATCAGAAGCTGAACACTGAAGCTTTCTTT
length: 17; V: TRBV2; size: once; D: TRBD1; J: TRBJ2-1; CDR3: CASSETSGGMGDNEQFF; DNA: TGTGCCAGCAGTGAAACGTCAGGGGGCATGGGGGACAATGAGCAGTTCTTC
length: 13; V: TRBV2; size: once; D: TRBD1; J: TRBJ2-7; CDR3: CATGTALSYEQYF; DNA: TGTGCCACCGGGACAGCTCTCTCCTACGAGCAGTACTTC
length: 14; V: TRBV19; size: .; D: TRBD1; J: TRBJ2-5; CDR3: CASSKTGPTQEQYF; DNA: TGTGCCAGTAGTAAGACAGGGCCTACGCAGGAGCAGTACTTC
length: 11; V: TRBV10-2; size: .; D: .; J: TRBJ1-1; CDR3: CASSEGARAFF; DNA: TGCGCCAGCAGTGAAGGGGCACGGGCTTTCTTT
length: 16; V: TRBV7-6; size: .; D: .; J: TRBJ2-2; CDR3: CASSLSGGTNTGELFF; DNA: TGTGCCAGCAGCTTAAGTGGCGGGACGAACACCGGGGAGCTGTTTTTT
length: 15; V: TRBV7-8; size: once; D: .; J: TRBJ2-7; CDR3: CASSLGISDAYEQYF; DNA: TGTGCCAGCAGCTTAGGCATAAGCGACGCCTACGAGCAGTACTTC
length: 12; V: TRBV7-9; size: few; D: .; J: TRBJ2-1; CDR3: CASSFTSYEQFF; DNA: TGTGCCAGCAGCTTCACTAGCTATGAGCAGTTCTTC
length: 14; V: TRBV9; size: .; D: .; J: TRBJ2-1; CDR3: CASSVAAGPNEQFF; DNA: TGTGCCAGCAGCGTAGCTGCGGGCCCCAATGAGCAGTTCTTC
length: 14; V: TRBV11-1; size: .; D: .; J: TRBJ2-7; CDR3: CASSFQGRAYEQYF; DNA: TGTGCCAGCAGCTTCCAGGGAAGGGCCTACGAGCAGTACTTC
length: 12; V: TRBV29-1; size: .; D: .; J: TRBJ1-1; CDR3: CSVGSMNTEAFF; DNA: TGCAGCGTGGGGTCAATGAACACTGAAGCTTTCTTT
length: 13; V: TRBV18; size: .; D: .; J: TRBJ1-4; CDR3: CASSPSGNEKLFF; DNA: TGTGCCAGCTCACCCTCCGGGAATGAAAAACTGTTTTTT
length: 14; V: TRBV5-4; size: .; D: TRBD1; J: TRBJ2-7; CDR3: CASSPGQGAYEQYF; DNA: TGTGCCAGCAGTCCGGGACAGGGGGCTTACGAGCAGTACTTC
length: 19; V: TRBV4-2; size: .; D: TRBD2; J: TRBJ2-1; CDR3: CASSQELAGMSSSYNEQFF; DNA: TGTGCCAGCAGCCAAGAACTAGCGGGGATGAGTTCCTCCTACAATGAGCAGTTCTTC
length: 13; V: TRBV13; size: .; D: .; J: TRBJ1-2; CDR3: CASPAWGAYGYTF; DNA: TGTGCCAGCCCCGCGTGGGGCGCCTATGGCTACACCTTC
length: 15; V: TRBV5-4; size: .; D: TRBD1; J: TRBJ2-7; CDR3: CASSLVTGGNYEQYF; DNA: TGTGCCAGCAGCTTGGTGACAGGGGGGAACTACGAGCAGTACTTC
length: 13; V: TRBV4-2; size: .; D: .; J: TRBJ2-3; CDR3: CASSPVVRDTQYF; DNA: TGTGCCAGCAGCCCAGTTGTCCGGGATACGCAGTATTTT
length: 14; V: TRBV11-2; size: .; D: TRBD1; J: TRBJ2-7; CDR3: CASSLGTVNYEQYF; DNA: TGTGCCAGCAGCCTCGGGACAGTAAACTACGAGCAGTACTTC
length: 15; V: TRBV30; size: .; D: TRBD2; J: TRBJ2-1; CDR3: CAWSLAGGPNNEQFF; DNA: TGTGCCTGGTCTCTAGCGGGAGGGCCAAACAATGAGCAGTTCTTC
length: 22; V: TRBV4-1; size: .; D: .; J: TRBJ2-6; CDR3: CASSQDWSGGIPGVKGANVLTF; DNA: TGCGCCAGCAGCCAAGATTGGAGTGGCGGTATCCCCGGGGTTAAAGGGGCCAACGTCCTGACTTTC
length: 16; V: TRBV4-1; size: .; D: TRBD2; J: TRBJ2-7; CDR3: CASSQDRLAGTYEQYF; DNA: TGCGCCAGCAGCCAAGATAGGTTAGCGGGTACCTACGAGCAGTACTTC
length: 13; V: TRBV27; size: .; D: .; J: TRBJ1-1; CDR3: CASSLVGDYQVFF; DNA: TGTGCCAGCAGCCTCGTGGGGGATTATCAGGTTTTCTTT
length: 12; V: TRBV28; size: .; D: .; J: TRBJ2-7; CDR3: CASRDETYEQYF; DNA: TGTGCCAGCAGGGACGAAACCTACGAGCAGTACTTC
length: 13; V: TRBV5-4; size: .; D: .; J: TRBJ2-1; CDR3: CASRWTYSSEQFF; DNA: TGTGCCAGCAGGTGGACTTACTCGAGTGAGCAGTTCTTC
length: 13; V: TRBV2; size: once; D: TRBD1; J: TRBJ2-4; CDR3: CASRGQGSNIQYF; DNA: TGTGCCAGCAGAGGACAGGGATCAAACATTCAGTACTTC
length: 15; V: TRBV15; size: .; D: TRBD2; J: TRBJ2-3; CDR3: CATSSDRGGTDTQYF; DNA: TGTGCCACCAGCTCAGACCGGGGGGGCACAGATACGCAGTATTTT
length: 14; V: TRBV11-2; size: .; D: .; J: TRBJ2-7; CDR3: CASSPPTIPYEQYF; DNA: TGTGCCAGCAGCCCCCCTACGATACCCTACGAGCAGTACTTC
length: 15; V: TRBV7-9; size: once; D: .; J: TRBJ2-7; CDR3: CASSLFSERTYEQYF; DNA: TGTGCCAGCAGCTTATTCTCCGAGAGAACCTACGAGCAGTACTTC
length: 14; V: TRBV29-1; size: .; D: TRBD1; J: TRBJ1-1; CDR3: CSVVGATGSPQAFF; DNA: TGCAGCGTTGTAGGGGCGACAGGGAGCCCCCAAGCTTTCTTT
length: 14; V: TRBV10-1; size: .; D: .; J: TRBJ1-5; CDR3: CASSESRTDQPQHF; DNA: TGCGCCAGCAGTGAGTCTCGGACGGATCAGCCCCAGCATTTT
length: 14; V: TRBV28; size: .; D: TRBD2; J: TRBJ2-1; CDR3: CANSGGSSYNEQFF; DNA: TGTGCCAACAGCGGGGGGAGCTCCTACAATGAGCAGTTCTTC
length: 14; V: TRBV7-8; size: .; D: .; J: TRBJ2-2; CDR3: CASYDWANTGELFF; DNA: TGTGCCAGCTATGACTGGGCGAACACCGGGGAGCTGTTTTTT
length: 14; V: TRBV4-1; size: .; D: .; J: TRBJ2-5; CDR3: CASSQEFGQETQYF; DNA: TGCGCCAGCAGCCAAGAATTTGGCCAAGAGACCCAGTACTTC